The 24 T cell receptor beta chains presented below share a single source sample, sequenced in a study of cytomegalovirus exposure and HLA in healthy donors. PCR amplification relied on 60 Vbeta primers (plus 13 Jbeta primers). Clones were sequenced by immunoSEQ multiplex PCR, and TCRdb holds only the in-frame ones, with some missing. Here the sample spans fewer than 200,000 clones, 70% to 85% being singletons. The sample comprised PBMCs. The receptors come from a man aged 35 to 55 in good health and CMV-seronegative.

The chain joins TRBV6-1 to TRBJ1-1, with 7 bases lining up with TRBD1. V gave up 5 bases and J gave up 1 base; unmatched junction bases: 4. Germline CDR1 reads MNHNS; CDR2 reads SASEGT. This CDR3 has 14 amino acids. The CDR3 nucleotides read TGTGCCAGCAGTCCAGGGACAGCGAACACTGAAGCTTTCTTT. It specifies CASSPGTANTEAFF.

This chain uses TRBV19 with TRBJ1-4; 9 bases fit TRBD1. The germline gives CDR1 LNHDA, CDR2 SQIVND (reference sequence). The CDR3 is 15 amino acids. V lost 3 bases to trimming and J lost 7 bases; unmatched junction nucleotides: 6. CDR3 bases: TGTGCCAGTAGTATGGGGACAGGGCCTGGTGAAAAACTGTTTTTT. This codes for CASSMGTGPGEKLFF.

CDR3 nucleotides: TGTGCCAGCTCCCCAAGGGGAGGCGGTGAGCTGTTTTTT. This translates into CASSPRGGGELFF. This chain links TRBV18 with TRBJ2-2, with a weak D call TRBD2 (6 bases). Trimming left V 6 bases short and J 11 bases short, with 16 bases between. The CDR3 sequence is 13 residues long. Germline CDR1 is KGHSH and CDR2 is LQKENI.

This chain links TRBV28 with TRBJ1-5; 9 nucleotides agree with TRBD1. CDR1 is MDHEN, CDR2 SYDVKM, per germline. The CDR3 spans 15 residues. J gave up 0 bases and V 5 bases, and 2 bases lay outside the gene matches. CDR3 nucleotides: TGTGCCAGCAGTACGACAGGGGGTAGCAATCAGCCCCAGCATTTT. Residues: CASSTTGGSNQPQHF.

Notes on this clone: At one end, the junction sequence differs from germline, possibly due to a read error. The chain has TRBV28 and TRBJ2-7; a possible D gene is TRBD1 (6 bases). The CDR3 spans 11 residues. Per the germline V gene, CDR1 is MDHEN and CDR2 is SYDVKM. CDR3 nucleotides: TGTGCCAGCAGTTCCCCAGGGGCGCGGGACTTC. It yields the protein CASSSPGARDF.

The chain joins TRBV20-1 to TRBJ2-3, with no clear D. Looked up from germline, CDR1 is DFQATT and CDR2 is SNEGSKA (reference sequence). The CDR3 contains 11 residues. CDR3 nucleotide sequence: TGCAGCAAGCCCCTAGCAGATACGCAGTATTTT. Encoded protein: CSKPLADTQYF.

The chain carries TRBV27 and TRBJ2-3, with TRBD2 matching 9 bases. Germline trimming cut 5 bases from V and 2 bases from J; bases unmatched to any gene: 5. CDR3 length: 15 residues. Germline V gene data show CDR1 as MNHEY and CDR2 as SMNVEV (reference sequence). In DNA, the CDR3 is TGTGCCAGCAGTACCGGGACTAGCCCCACAGATACGCAGTATTTT. Translated, it gives CASSTGTSPTDTQYF.

This CDR3 reads CASTRPPGTSGRVANTGELFF. The CDR3 nucleotides read TGTGCCAGCACCAGACCCCCCGGGACTAGCGGGAGGGTAGCGAACACCGGGGAGCTGTTTTTT. The chain carries TRBV2 and TRBJ2-2; 16 bases map to TRBD2. Germline-derived CDR1 and CDR2 are SNHLY and FYNNEI. V lost 7 bases to trimming and J lost 0 bases; unmatched junction nucleotides: 14. There are 21 residues in the CDR3.

The J gene is TRBJ2-7, the V gene TRBV5-6, with 10 bases aligning to TRBD2. CDR1 SGHDT and CDR2 YYEEEE come from the germline V gene. This CDR3 region has 16 residues. Losses at the gene ends were 4 bases for V and 1 base for J; bases not matched to a gene: 8. CDR3: CASSKLLAGDSYEQYF. CDR3 nucleotide sequence: TGTGCCAGCAGCAAGTTGCTAGCGGGGGATTCCTACGAGCAGTACTTC.

The chain combines TRBV7-8 with TRBJ2-2; 8 bases align to TRBD1. V was clipped by 5 bases and J by 5 bases; unmatched bases: 4. This CDR3 contains 14 residues. Germline CDR1 reads SGHVS; CDR2 reads FQNEAQ. CDR3 loop: CASSEQGATGELFF. The CDR3 region has the DNA TGTGCCAGCAGCGAGCAGGGGGCGACCGGGGAGCTGTTTTTT.

This clone was found a few times. The chain employs TRBV7-2 and TRBJ2-7; D unresolved. Germline V gene sequence: CDR1 SGHTA, CDR2 FQGNSA. The V gene lost 5 bases and the J gene lost 0 bases, with 14 bases spanning the gap. CDR3 length: 15 residues. DNA for the CDR3: TGTGCCAGCAGCAGTAGGTCAGGTAGCTCCTACGAGCAGTACTTC. Translating it yields CASSSRSGSSYEQYF.

The chain employs TRBV5-4 and TRBJ2-7; D unclear. The V end lost 0 bases, the J end lost 6 bases, and 7 bases lay between the germline ends. There are 12 residues in the CDR3. Germline lookup yields CDR1 SGHNT and CDR2 YYREEE (reference sequence). CDR3 sequence (DNA): TGTGCCAGCAGCTTGGTTAGTTCCGAGCAGTACTTC. Translation gives CASSLVSSEQYF.

The chain carries TRBV2 and TRBJ2-7, with D perhaps matching TRBD1 (5 bases). From germline, CDR1 is SNHLY and CDR2 FYNNEI. The ends were cut back, 6 bases at V and 1 base at J, with 16 bases in the middle. The CDR3 has 15 residues. CDR3 sequence reads: CASSTGQPTSYEQYF. The CDR3 DNA follows: TGTGCCAGCAGCACAGGACAACCCACTTCCTACGAGCAGTACTTC.

This chain connects TRBV9 to TRBJ2-3, with 9 bases aligning to TRBD2. Germline CDR1 is SGDLS and CDR2 is YYNGEE. The CDR3 sequence is 15 residues long. Germline trimming cut 3 bases from V and 2 bases from J; bases unmatched to any gene: 4. The CDR3 sequence is CASSGGLAVTDTQYF. The CDR3 DNA sequence: TGTGCCAGCAGCGGGGGACTAGCAGTCACAGATACGCAGTATTTT.

The V gene is TRBV6-4, the J gene TRBJ2-4, with 7 nucleotides matching TRBD2. The V gene's germline CDR1 is MRHNA and CDR2 SNTAGT. After removal of 0 bases from V and 8 bases from J, the junction contained 1 base not matched to a gene. This CDR3 comprises 13 residues. For the CDR3, the DNA is TGTGCCAGCAGTGACTCTGCGGGGGACATTCAGTACTTC. It translates to CASSDSAGDIQYF.

CDR3 sequence (DNA): TGTGCCAGCAGTCGGACAGGGGCCGAGCAGTACTTC. It specifies CASSRTGAEQYF. The chain joins TRBV6-5 to TRBJ2-7; TRBD1 aligns across 9 bases. The CDR3 runs 12 residues. Germline lookup yields CDR1 MNHEY and CDR2 SVGAGI. Unmatched junction bases numbered 2, after V lost 5 bases and J lost 6 bases.

V and J are TRBV4-1 and TRBJ2-3, with D possibly TRBD2 on 7 matching bases. Germline CDR1 MGHRA, CDR2 YSYEKL. V was cut by 4 bases and J by 7 bases, with 18 bases left in between. The CDR3 runs to 15 residues. This chain's CDR3 is CASSPPVGGPNTQYF. The DNA of the CDR3 is TGCGCCAGCAGCCCGCCCGTGGGGGGGCCCAATACGCAGTATTTT.

The chain joins TRBV6-4 to TRBJ1-1, with D unclear. The V gene's germline CDR1 is MRHNA and CDR2 SNTAGT. This CDR3 region has 13 residues. V shed 4 bases and J shed 2 bases, with 8 bases lying between them. CDR3 coding DNA: TGTGCCAGCAGTGTTGGAGCCAACACTGAAGCTTTCTTT. It codes for CASSVGANTEAFF.

V gene TRBV5-6 combines with J gene TRBJ2-2; D unresolved. The CDR3 extends over 13 amino acids. The V gene lost 6 bases and the J gene lost 4 bases, with 10 bases spanning the gap. The germline CDR1 and CDR2 sequences are SGHDT and YYEEEE. The CDR3 is CASNSWATGELFF. For the CDR3, the DNA is TGTGCCAGCAACTCCTGGGCCACCGGGGAGCTGTTTTTT.

The chain couples TRBV18 to TRBJ1-2; D is undetermined. Germline V gives CDR1 KGHSH, CDR2 LQKENI. The V end was cut by 1 base, the J end by 0 bases, with 21 bases between. The CDR3 covers 19 residues. The CDR3 bases are TGTGCCAGCTCACCACTAAAAGGAAACTTCAGGACTACTAACTATGGCTACACCTTC. This sequence encodes CASSPLKGNFRTTNYGYTF.

CDR3 DNA: TGTGCCAGCAGTGAAGGGACTAGCCCCTCGGAGACCCAGTACTTC. This encodes CASSEGTSPSETQYF. The V and J genes are TRBV2 and TRBJ2-5; 8 bases line up with TRBD2. J was trimmed by 5 bases and V by 1 base; bases with no gene match: 6. This CDR3 is built from 15 residues. Germline V gene lookup returns CDR1 SNHLY and CDR2 FYNNEI. Full variable domain (missing parts from reference TRBV2 and TRBJ2-5): EPEVTQTPSHQVTQMGQEVILRCVPISNHLYFYWYRQILGQKVEFLVSFYNNEISEKSEIFDDQFSVERPDGSNFTLKIRSTKLEDSAMYFCASSEGTSPSETQYFGPGTRLLVL.

About this clone: Its ends do not fully match the called genes, so a read error is possible. This rearrangement joins TRBV7-2 to TRBJ2-4; weak D call: TRBD2 (5 bases). CDR3 length: 15 amino acids. Germline CDR1 and CDR2: SGHTA and FQGNSA. The CDR3 spells CASSLEPSFQNSQYF. For the CDR3, the DNA is TGTGCCAGCAGCTTAGAGCCTAGCTTCCAAAACAGTCAGTACTTC.

The gene calls are TRBV28 and TRBJ1-5, with D maybe TRBD1 (5 bases). V gave up 2 bases and J gave up 7 bases, with 12 bases separating them. Germline V gene lookup returns CDR1 MDHEN and CDR2 SYDVKM. The CDR3 is made up of 14 amino acids. CDR3 loop: CASSLGQGGQPQHF. CDR3 sequence (DNA): TGTGCCAGCAGTTTAGGTCAGGGTGGACAGCCCCAGCATTTT.

The chain has TRBV7-2 and TRBJ2-1, with a tentative D call TRBD1 (7 bases). Germline lookup yields CDR1 SGHTA and CDR2 FQGNSA. V lost 5 bases, J lost 7 bases, and 15 bases lay in between. The length of the CDR3 is 14 residues. The CDR3 region has the DNA TGTGCCAGCAGCCCCAGCAGGGGGAGGAATGAGCAGTTCTTC. It specifies CASSPSRGRNEQFF. Drawing the rest from reference TRBV7-2 and TRBJ2-1, the complete variable domain is GAGVSQSPSNKVTEKGKDVELRCDPISGHTALYWYRQSLGQGLEFLIYFQGNSAPDKSGLPSDRFSAERTGGSVSTLTIQRTQQEDSAVYLCASSPSRGRNEQFFGPGTRLTVL.